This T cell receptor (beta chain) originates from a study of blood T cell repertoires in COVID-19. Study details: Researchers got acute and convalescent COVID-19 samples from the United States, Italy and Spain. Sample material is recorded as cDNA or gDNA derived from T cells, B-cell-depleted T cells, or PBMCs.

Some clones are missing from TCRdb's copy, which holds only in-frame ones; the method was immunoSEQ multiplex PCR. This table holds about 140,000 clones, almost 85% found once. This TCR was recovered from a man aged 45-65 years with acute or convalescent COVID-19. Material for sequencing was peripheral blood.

CDR3 DNA sequence: TGTGCCAGCAGAACCCAGGGGCCCTCTGGGGCCAACGTCCTGACTTTC. Translating gives CASRTQGPSGANVLTF. This chain uses TRBV28 with TRBJ2-6; D might be TRBD1 (6 bases). The CDR3 consists of 16 residues. The V gene lost 6 bases and the J gene lost 0 bases, with 12 bases spanning the gap. Germline V CDR1 and CDR2: MDHEN, SYDVKM.